Following are 8 T cell receptor beta chains from one sample sequenced in a study of sequential checkpoint blockade in melanoma. As for treatment: randomized to nivolumab then ipilimumab (arm A) or the reverse (arm B). TCRdb's table, derived via immunoSEQ multiplex PCR, lists solely in-frame clones and lacks some. The sample has some 19,000 clones; roughly two thirds are singletons. The source was CD8+ T cells sorted from blood (inferred from file names), collected from a patient given nivolumab and ipilimumab in sequence. These TCRs come from a human donor with melanoma.

The chain joins TRBV27 to TRBJ2-1; perhaps TRBD1 as D (5 bases). The CDR3 contains 14 residues. Trimming took 6 bases from V and 4 from J, leaving 13 bases between them. Germline V gives CDR1 MNHEY, CDR2 SMNVEV (reference sequence). The CDR3 loop is CASRLWGTYNEQFF. The CDR3 DNA reads as TGTGCCAGCAGGCTATGGGGCACATACAATGAGCAGTTCTTC.

This clone was recorded a few times. The chain combines TRBV27 with TRBJ2-7, with 13 bases fitting TRBD2. The CDR3 contains 15 residues. Per germline, CDR1 MNHEY and CDR2 SMNVEV (reference sequence). V lost 6 bases, J lost 2 bases, and 4 bases stayed unmatched. The DNA for the CDR3 is TGTGCCAGCAGACTAGGGACTAGCGGGGCCTACGAGCAGTACTTC. Translated, it gives CASRLGTSGAYEQYF.

The rearrangement uses TRBV4-3 and TRBJ1-5; 7 bases are shared with TRBD1. The CDR3 runs 16 residues. The junction had 7 bases not matched to a gene; V was cut back by 1 base and J by 4 bases. Germline loops: CDR1 LGHNA, CDR2 YSLEER. The CDR3 region has the DNA TGCGCCAGCAGCCAAGGCCGGACAGGTGGGAATCAGCCCCAGCATTTT. Its translation is CASSQGRTGGNQPQHF.

The chain recombines TRBV6-5 with TRBJ2-7; TRBD1 agrees at 7 bases. V lost 7 bases and J lost 3; bases outside the gene matches: 9. The CDR3 loop spans 14 amino acids. From germline, CDR1 is MNHEY and CDR2 SVGAGI. In DNA form, the CDR3 reads TGTGCCAGCACCCACAGGGGAAGGAGCTACGAGCAGTACTTC. Protein product: CASTHRGRSYEQYF.

On this clone itself: One junction end disagrees with the germline gene, perhaps due to a read error. The chain is built from TRBV5-4 and TRBJ2-2, with 8 bases aligning to TRBD1. The CDR3 runs to 14 residues. The germline CDR1 and CDR2 sequences are SGHNT and YYREEE (reference sequence). DNA for the CDR3: TGCGCCAGCAGCAGGGACAGGAGTTCGAGGGAGCTGTTTTTT. Translated: CASSRDRSSRELFF.

V gene TRBV2 combines with J gene TRBJ2-2; 10 bases agree with TRBD1. CDR1 is SNHLY and CDR2 is FYNNEI in the germline V gene. Losses at the gene ends were 10 bases for V and 6 bases for J; bases not matched to a gene: 5. The CDR3 has 13 residues. This CDR3 reads CAIKGQGAGELFF. CDR3 sequence (DNA): TGTGCCATCAAAGGACAGGGGGCCGGGGAGCTGTTTTTT.

The V gene is TRBV27, the J gene TRBJ2-7; 7 nucleotides match TRBD1. The V and J ends lost 4 bases and 5 bases, in that order; junction bases with no gene match: 11. The CDR3 runs to 15 residues. CDR1 and CDR2 (germline): MNHEY, SMNVEV (reference sequence). CDR3: CASSSDRDPLDEQYF. Written as DNA, the CDR3 is TGTGCCAGCAGTTCAGACAGGGATCCCCTGGACGAGCAGTACTTC.

The chain joins TRBV7-9 to TRBJ2-5; 12 bases align to TRBD2. The CDR3 is 16 residues long. V lost 4 bases and J lost 2; bases outside the gene matches: 5. Per germline, CDR1 SEHNR and CDR2 FQNEAQ (reference sequence). The CDR3 here is CASSSLAGGGQETQYF. As DNA, the CDR3 is TGTGCCAGCAGCTCGCTAGCGGGGGGGGGTCAAGAGACCCAGTACTTC.